Shown below are 5 T cell receptor beta chains from a single sample sequenced in a study of pediatric ulcerative colitis. One to two pinch biopsies were taken from the rectum during colonoscopy. Generated by immunoSEQ multiplex PCR, the TCRdb table keeps only in-frame clones and is missing some. The sample contains 15,000 to 20,000 clones, around 80% of which appear only once. Sequencing used gut tissue. Receptors originate from a boy aged 5-17 years who was a control in a study of pediatric ulcerative colitis.

The chain has TRBV5-7 and TRBJ1-1; D possibly corresponds to TRBD1 (5 bases). TRBV5-7 is placed among ORFs of uncertain function. V lost 4 bases, J lost 5 bases, and 15 bases lay in between. The length of the CDR3 is 14 residues. For the CDR3, the DNA is TGTGCCAGCAGCCCGGGGGGGAGTCAGACTGAAGCTTTCTTT. This translates into CASSPGGSQTEAFF.

The chain employs TRBV16 and TRBJ2-5; TRBD1 agrees at 7 bases. V lost 6 bases and J lost 3; bases outside the gene matches: 10. The CDR3 contains 15 residues. CDR1 and CDR2 (germline): KGHSY, FQNENV. The CDR3: CASRSSWDSKETQYF. As DNA, the CDR3 is TGTGCCAGCAGAAGTTCCTGGGACAGCAAAGAGACCCAGTACTTC.

The J gene is TRBJ1-3, the V gene TRBV7-8; D remains unclear. V was pared by 1 base and J by 0 bases, with 10 bases between. The CDR3 spans 16 residues. Germline V lookup: CDR1 SGHVS, CDR2 FQNEAQ. The CDR3 DNA is TGTGCCAGCAGCTTAGTTGCGAGACACTCTGGAAACACCATATATTTT. Protein: CASSLVARHSGNTIYF. Full variable domain (rest looked up from reference TRBV7-8 and TRBJ1-3): GAGVSQSPRYKVAKRGQDVALRCDPISGHVSLFWYQQALGQGPEFLTYFQNEAQLDKSGLPSDRFFAERPEGSVSTLKIQRTQQEDSAVYLCASSLVARHSGNTIYFGEGSWLTVV.

The chain joins TRBV28 to TRBJ2-3; D is unresolved. CDR3 size: 14 residues. The V gene lost 11 bases and the J gene lost 2 bases, with 17 bases spanning the gap. CDR1 MDHEN and CDR2 SYDVKM come from the germline V gene. The CDR3 DNA reads as TGTGCCGTACTACCGGGCGGTATCACAGATACGCAGTATTTT. Translated: CAVLPGGITDTQYF.

The CDR3 reads CAWSAQGSDTGELFF. The CDR3 bases are TGTGCCTGGAGTGCACAAGGGTCCGACACCGGGGAGCTGTTTTTT. J is TRBJ2-2 and V is TRBV30; D ambiguous. This CDR3 spans 15 amino acids. V lost 1 base, J lost 3 bases, and 12 bases lay in between. Germline-derived CDR1 and CDR2 are GTSNPN and SVGIG (reference sequence).